These 20 T cell receptor beta chains were all obtained from the same sample, sequenced in a study of blood T cell repertoires in COVID-19. TCRdb's table, derived via immunoSEQ multiplex PCR, lists solely in-frame clones and lacks some. In the table there are fewer than 350,000 clones, about 88% of which are singletons. Sequencing used PBMCs or T cells enriched from blood (not recorded which). The receptor source for this set is a woman aged 40 to 50 who had recovered from COVID-19.

The rearrangement links TRBV6-5 to TRBJ2-7; 8 nucleotides agree with TRBD1. The CDR3 loop spans 14 amino acids. With V trimmed by 10 bases and J by 2 bases, 10 bases remained unmatched. Germline V gene data show CDR1 as MNHEY and CDR2 as SVGAGI. CDR3: CATERTGLPYEQYF. CDR3 coding DNA: TGTGCCACCGAAAGGACAGGGCTGCCCTACGAGCAGTACTTC.

This chain's CDR3 is CASSEWTSDEQFF. For the CDR3, the DNA is TGTGCCAGCAGTGAATGGACTTCCGATGAGCAGTTCTTC. The chain combines TRBV2 with TRBJ2-1, with D possibly being TRBD2 (5 bases). Germline V CDR1 and CDR2: SNHLY, FYNNEI. Trimming removed 2 bases at V and 8 bases at J, with 10 bases between. This CDR3 contains 13 residues.

This chain connects TRBV3-1 (or the pseudogene TRBV3-2) to TRBJ2-1, with TRBD2 as a possible D gene (5 bases). The V gene lost 1 base and the J gene lost 0 bases, with 16 bases spanning the gap. Germline CDR1 reads LGHDT; CDR2 reads YNNKEL (reference sequence). CDR3 length equals 18 residues. DNA of the CDR3: TGTGCCAGCAGCCAAGCCGGGATAGCGAGGAGCTCCTACAATGAGCAGTTCTTC. This codes for CASSQAGIARSSYNEQFF.

The chain has TRBV5-1 and TRBJ2-3; TRBD2 agrees at 12 bases. The CDR3 is made up of 16 amino acids. Trimming removed 4 bases from V and 0 bases from J; junction bases left unmatched: 3. Germline V gives CDR1 SGHRS, CDR2 YFSETQ. The CDR3 bases are TGCGCCAGCAGCCCTGGGACTAGCGGGAGCACAGATACGCAGTATTTT. Protein: CASSPGTSGSTDTQYF.

This rearrangement joins TRBV9 to TRBJ2-7, with TRBD2 identical over 10 bases. This CDR3 spans 15 amino acids. Germline loops: CDR1 SGDLS, CDR2 YYNGEE. Unmatched junction bases numbered 6, after V lost 3 bases and J lost 3 bases. The CDR3 bases are TGTGCCAGCAGCGGACCAAGCGGGAGGGTCTACGAGCAGTACTTC. The encoded protein is CASSGPSGRVYEQYF.

The chain uses TRBV4-2 and TRBJ2-1; a possible D gene is TRBD2 (5 bases). Germline assignment: CDR1 LGHNA and CDR2 YNFKEQ. V was pared by 4 bases and J by 10 bases, with 14 bases between. The CDR3 covers 13 residues. This CDR3 is CASSPGLGSEQFF. The CDR3 DNA reads as TGTGCCAGCAGCCCAGGACTGGGGTCCGAGCAGTTCTTC.

This clone was observed a single time. The chain carries TRBV3-1 (or the pseudogene TRBV3-2) and TRBJ1-5; 7 nucleotides match TRBD1. There are 15 residues in the CDR3. The V gene end was trimmed by 2 bases and the J gene end by 7 bases; junction bases not matched to a gene: 8. Germline V gene sequence: CDR1 LGHDT, CDR2 YNNKEL (reference sequence). The CDR3 nucleotides are TGTGCCAGCAGCCAAACAACAGGGGAATGGCAGCCCCAGCATTTT. Its protein is CASSQTTGEWQPQHF.

The chain recombines TRBV7-2 with TRBJ2-7; TRBD2 matches 9 bases. Germline V gene sequence: CDR1 SGHTA, CDR2 FQGNSA. CDR3 size: 16 residues. V dropped 4 bases and J dropped 3; count of bases not matched to a gene: 10. The CDR3 region is CASSSYRLAGLYEQYF. In nucleotides, the CDR3 is TGTGCCAGCAGCTCCTATCGTCTAGCGGGACTCTACGAGCAGTACTTC.

J is TRBJ2-7 and V is TRBV5-1; 8 bases match TRBD2. The CDR3 runs 15 residues. V was clipped by 0 bases and J by 7 bases; unmatched bases: 9. Germline V gene data show CDR1 as SGHRS and CDR2 as YFSETQ. In DNA, the CDR3 is TGCGCCAGCAGCTTGGAACTCGGGGGGGCAGTGGAGCAGTACTTC. Protein product: CASSLELGGAVEQYF.

V usage is TRBV5-1 and J usage is TRBJ1-2; D unresolved. V was pared by 4 bases and J by 8 bases, with 15 bases between. The CDR3 is 13 residues long. Germline V lookup: CDR1 SGHRS, CDR2 YFSETQ. CDR3 protein: CASSPDGERGYTF. The CDR3 DNA reads as TGCGCCAGCAGCCCGGACGGGGAGAGAGGCTACACCTTC.

A single count supports this clone. The chain couples TRBV30 to TRBJ2-5; D possibly corresponds to TRBD1 (5 bases). The germline gives CDR1 GTSNPN, CDR2 SVGIG (reference sequence). This CDR3 is 14 amino acids long. V lost 3 bases and J lost 5, with 16 bases in between. The CDR3 nucleotides are TGTGCCTGGAGCGATGATTTGGGGCGGGAGACCCAGTACTTC. Amino acids: CAWSDDLGRETQYF.

V is TRBV29-1 and J is TRBJ2-1, with D possibly matching TRBD1 (5 bases). The germline V gene encodes CDR1 SQVTM and CDR2 ANQGSEA. Trimming shortened V by 2 bases and J by 2 bases, and 10 bases separated the two germline ends. The CDR3 sequence is 14 residues long. CDR3 protein: CSVERGTPYNEQFF. CDR3 nucleotide sequence: TGCAGCGTTGAAAGGGGAACTCCCTACAATGAGCAGTTCTTC.

The chain is built from TRBV11-3 and TRBJ2-1; 12 bases line up with TRBD2. The trim removed 5 bases at V and 10 bases at J, leaving 6 bases unmatched. The germline V gene has CDR1 SGHNT and CDR2 YENEEA. The CDR3 is made up of 14 amino acids. CDR3: CASSRTGTSGEQFF. For the CDR3, the DNA is TGTGCCAGCAGCCGTACCGGGACTAGCGGGGAGCAGTTCTTC.

The rearrangement links TRBV3-1 (or the pseudogene TRBV3-2) to TRBJ2-7; 10 bases line up with TRBD1. This CDR3 has 14 amino acids. Germline V gene sequence: CDR1 LGHDT, CDR2 YNNKEL (reference sequence). J gave up 4 bases and V 4 bases, and 4 bases lay outside the gene matches. CDR3: CASSPRTGGYEQYF. CDR3 coding DNA: TGTGCCAGCAGCCCTAGGACAGGGGGATACGAGCAGTACTTC.

This sequence joins TRBV24-1 and TRBJ2-3; 9 bases are shared with TRBD1. The CDR3 is 14 amino acids. Looked up from germline, CDR1 is KGHDR and CDR2 is SFDVKD. V was pared by 11 bases and J by 2 bases, with 7 bases of the junction left unmatched. The CDR3 protein is CASQDRGVTDTQYF. DNA for the CDR3: TGTGCCAGCCAGGACAGGGGAGTCACAGATACGCAGTATTTT.

The chain employs TRBV7-6 and TRBJ1-6, with TRBD1 matching 7 bases. The CDR3 extends over 15 amino acids. V lost 4 bases and J lost 7; bases outside the gene matches: 7. CDR1 and CDR2 from the germline V gene are SGHVS and FNYEAQ. The CDR3 loop reads CASSSDRDSNSPLHF. Here the CDR3 DNA reads TGTGCCAGCAGCTCCGACAGGGATTCGAATTCACCCCTCCACTTT. Based on the CDR3 plus reference TRBV7-6 and TRBJ1-6, the full variable domain is GAGVSQSPRYKVTKRGQDVALRCDPISGHVSLYWYRQALGQGPEFLTYFNYEAQQDKSGLPNDRFSAERPEGSISTLTIQRTEQRDSAMYRCASSSDRDSNSPLHFGNGTRLTVT.

CDR3 sequence reads: CASSERTEETQYF. The CDR3 nucleotides read TGTGCCAGCAGTGAGAGGACAGAAGAGACCCAGTACTTC. This chain uses TRBV2 with TRBJ2-5, with TRBD1 as a possible D gene (6 bases). This CDR3 contains 13 residues. V was cut by 3 bases and J by 3 bases, with 8 bases left in between. Germline V CDR1 and CDR2: SNHLY, FYNNEI.

The chain couples TRBV6-5 to TRBJ1-1; weak D call: TRBD1 (6 bases). CDR3 length: 14 residues. Germline CDR1 and CDR2: MNHEY and SVGAGI. Trimming took 6 bases from V and 3 from J, leaving 14 bases between them. This CDR3 reads CASRVQGWDTEAFF. CDR3 in DNA: TGTGCCAGCAGAGTACAGGGTTGGGACACTGAAGCTTTCTTT.

The chain recombines TRBV6-5 with TRBJ2-2; D may be TRBD2 (6 bases). V lost 4 bases and J lost 7, with 7 bases in between. Looked up from germline, CDR1 is MNHEY and CDR2 is SVGAGI. The CDR3 extends over 12 amino acids. The CDR3 nucleotides are TGTGCCAGCAGTTCGGGAGTCGGGGAGCTGTTTTTT. It yields the protein CASSSGVGELFF.

The V and J genes are TRBV6-6 and TRBJ2-7; 9 bases are shared with TRBD2. Per germline, CDR1 MNHNY and CDR2 SVGAGI (reference sequence). This CDR3 region has 12 residues. V gave up 2 bases and J gave up 7 bases; unmatched junction bases: 0. The DNA for the CDR3 is TGTGCCAGCAGTTACAGCGGGAGGGAGCAGTACTTC. It specifies CASSYSGREQYF.